This T cell receptor (beta chain) originates from a study of OX40 agonist ivuxolimab in advanced cancers. The overall study: Patients enrolled in dose escalation were diagnosed with hepatocellular carcinoma, melanoma, renal cell or head and neck cancer.

Clones were sequenced by immunoSEQ multiplex PCR, and TCRdb holds only the in-frame ones, with some missing. Among tens of thousands of clones listed, about nine tenths were seen once. General study points: CD8+ T cells were the subset that, on average, had more expanded clones than CD4+.

On this clone: Its antigen is unidentified.

The sequence derives from an adult with an advanced solid tumor such as melanoma, head and neck, liver or kidney cancer. Sequenced material: CD4+ or CD8+ T cells sorted from blood, taken in a trial of the OX40 agonist ivuxolimab.

CDR3 residues: CSGQGLWTEAFF. CDR3 coding DNA: TGCAGCGGACAGGGCCTTTGGACTGAAGCTTTCTTT. The V and J genes are TRBV29-1 and TRBJ1-1, with 7 bases matching TRBD1. Germline trimming cut 7 bases from V and 5 bases from J; bases unmatched to any gene: 7. In germline, CDR1 is SQVTM, CDR2 ANQGSEA. The CDR3 totals 12 residues.